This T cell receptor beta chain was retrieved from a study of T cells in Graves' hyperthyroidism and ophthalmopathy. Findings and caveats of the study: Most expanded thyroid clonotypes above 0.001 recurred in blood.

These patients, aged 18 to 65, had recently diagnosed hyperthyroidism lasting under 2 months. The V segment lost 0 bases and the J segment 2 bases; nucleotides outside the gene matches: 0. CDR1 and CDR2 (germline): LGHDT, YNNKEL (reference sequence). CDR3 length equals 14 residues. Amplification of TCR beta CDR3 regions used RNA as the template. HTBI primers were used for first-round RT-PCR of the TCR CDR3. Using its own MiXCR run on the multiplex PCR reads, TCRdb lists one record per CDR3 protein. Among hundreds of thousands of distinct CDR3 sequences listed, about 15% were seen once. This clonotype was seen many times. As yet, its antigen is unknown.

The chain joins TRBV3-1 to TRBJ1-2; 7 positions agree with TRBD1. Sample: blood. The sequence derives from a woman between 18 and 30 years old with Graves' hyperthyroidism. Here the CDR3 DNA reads TGTGCCAGCAGCCAAGAACAGGGGAACTATGGCTACACCTTC. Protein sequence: CASSQEQGNYGYTF.